These 14 T cell receptor beta chains originate from one sample sequenced in a study of blood T cell repertoires in COVID-19. Libraries were prepared by immunoSEQ multiplex PCR; TCRdb keeps only in-frame clonotypes and omits some of them. The sample has fewer than 85,000 clones, more than 60% seen once. Input material: peripheral blood. These receptors all come from a woman aged 80 or over with active or convalescent COVID-19.

The chain combines TRBV6-5 with TRBJ2-5, with unresolved D. Germline values: CDR1 MNHEY, CDR2 SVGAGI. V dropped 4 bases and J dropped 5 bases, with 11 bases sitting between them. The CDR3 length is 13 residues. CDR3 region: CASSLVVEETQYF. CDR3 DNA sequence: TGTGCCAGCAGTTTGGTGGTAGAGGAGACCCAGTACTTC.

The CDR3 spells CASSRTGFSYGYTF. The DNA for the CDR3 is TGTGCCAGCAGCCGGACAGGGTTTAGCTATGGCTACACCTTC. The chain links TRBV7-9 to TRBJ1-2, with 8 positions matching TRBD1. CDR1 SEHNR and CDR2 FQNEAQ come from the germline V gene (reference sequence). The CDR3 is 14 amino acids. V gave up 5 bases and J gave up 4 bases; unmatched junction bases: 6.

This clone turned up a few times. J is TRBJ1-2 and V is TRBV6-5; 8 positions match TRBD1. The CDR3 is 11 residues long. V lost 7 bases, J lost 7 bases, and 2 bases stayed unmatched. Per the germline V gene, CDR1 is MNHEY and CDR2 is SVGAGI. CDR3 sequence: CASTGQGGYTF. The CDR3 coding sequence is TGTGCCAGCACCGGACAGGGTGGCTACACCTTC.

The V call is TRBV19, the J call TRBJ1-5, with 9 bases matching TRBD1. The CDR3 loop spans 15 amino acids. Germline values: CDR1 LNHDA, CDR2 SQIVND (reference sequence). The ends lost 5 bases at V and 6 bases at J; junction bases unmatched: 8. The CDR3 loop reads CASSLGQQGAQPQHF. The CDR3 nucleotides read TGTGCCAGTAGTCTGGGTCAACAGGGGGCTCAGCCCCAGCATTTT.

The gene calls are TRBV24-1 and TRBJ2-5, with 11 bases that match TRBD2. V dropped 7 bases and J dropped 2; count of bases not matched to a gene: 5. The CDR3 has 15 amino acids. Per the germline V gene, CDR1 is KGHDR and CDR2 is SFDVKD. CDR3 loop: CATSRSGGGQETQYF. The CDR3, as DNA: TGTGCCACCAGCCGTAGCGGGGGGGGGCAAGAGACCCAGTACTTC.

The chain combines TRBV5-4 with TRBJ1-5; D is unresolved. The V end lost 1 base, the J end lost 6 bases, and 17 bases lay between the germline ends. Germline-derived CDR1 and CDR2 are SGHNT and YYREEE (reference sequence). The CDR3 loop spans 16 amino acids. CDR3: CASSLPIYLIVQPQHF. CDR3 coding DNA: TGTGCCAGCAGCTTGCCAATTTATCTGATAGTTCAGCCCCAGCATTTT. Using reference TRBV5-4 and TRBJ1-5 for the parts outside the CDR3, the full variable domain is ETGVTQSPTHLIKTRGQQVTLRCSSQSGHNTVSWYQQALGQGPQFIFQYYREEENGRGNFPPRFSGLQFPNYSSELNVNALELDDSALYLCASSLPIYLIVQPQHFGDGTRLSIL.

As DNA, the CDR3 is TGTGCCAGCAGCCCCGGCTCTGGGCCACAGAACACTGAAGCTTTCTTT. It yields the protein CASSPGSGPQNTEAFF. The rearrangement joins TRBV7-9 to TRBJ1-1; D gene ambiguous. V lost 5 bases and J lost 1, with 17 bases in between. CDR3 length equals 16 residues. Germline V lookup: CDR1 SEHNR, CDR2 FQNEAQ (reference sequence).

The CDR3 DNA is TGTGCCAGTAGTACCTCCGGACAGGGGTATGGGGCCAACGTCCTGACTTTC. This translates into CASSTSGQGYGANVLTF. V usage is TRBV19 and J usage is TRBJ2-6, with 9 bases fitting TRBD1. The CDR3 loop spans 17 amino acids. In germline, CDR1 is LNHDA, CDR2 SQIVND (reference sequence). Trimming removed 4 bases from V and 3 bases from J; junction bases left unmatched: 7.

V and J are TRBV11-3 and TRBJ2-5; the D gene is possibly TRBD2 (6 bases). Between the trimmed V and J ends, which lost 5 bases and 4 bases, there was a span of 14 bases. The germline V gene encodes CDR1 SGHNT and CDR2 YENEEA. The CDR3 length is 14 residues. The CDR3 spells CASSDRDSAETQYF. The CDR3 coding sequence is TGTGCCAGCAGCGACCGGGACTCAGCAGAGACCCAGTACTTC.

The chain combines TRBV2 with TRBJ1-2; 9 bases fit TRBD1. This CDR3 has 14 amino acids. Germline CDR1 SNHLY, CDR2 FYNNEI. Trimming at V came to 6 bases and at J to 3 bases, leaving 5 bases not matched to a gene. CDR3 coding DNA: TGTGCCAGCAGCCCCGGGACAGGGCACTATGGCTACACCTTC. Its protein product is CASSPGTGHYGYTF.

This clone was seen a few times. This chain uses TRBV6-2 or TRBV6-3 with TRBJ1-2; D possibly corresponds to TRBD1 (6 bases). The V end was cut by 0 bases, the J end by 4 bases, with 12 bases between. Germline CDR1 is MNHEY and CDR2 is SVGEGT. The CDR3 sequence is 15 residues long. The chain's CDR3 is CASSYSSQGTYGYTF. CDR3 nucleotide sequence: TGTGCCAGCAGTTACTCGAGCCAGGGGACCTATGGCTACACCTTC.

This chain joins TRBV7-2 and TRBJ2-2; weak D call: TRBD1 (5 bases). Trimming cost V 5 bases and J 1 base, with 11 bases left between them. Looked up from germline, CDR1 is SGHTA and CDR2 is FQGNSA. The CDR3 is made up of 15 amino acids. CDR3 in amino acids: CASSLITGNTGELFF. CDR3 bases: TGTGCCAGCAGCCTAATAACAGGGAACACCGGGGAGCTGTTTTTT.

This chain connects TRBV6-2 or TRBV6-3 to TRBJ2-2; TRBD2 is a possible D gene (5 bases). Germline V gene lookup returns CDR1 MNHEY and CDR2 SVGEGT. The ends were cut back, 5 bases at V and 8 bases at J, with 21 bases in the middle. CDR3 length equals 16 residues. The CDR3 bases are TGTGCCAGCAGTCCCCGGTTTAGCGACGGAGGAGGGGAGCTGTTTTTT. Amino acid sequence: CASSPRFSDGGGELFF.

This clone was counted a few times. The chain joins TRBV7-2 to TRBJ1-5, with D perhaps matching TRBD1 (5 bases). The CDR3 contains 15 residues. The germline gives CDR1 SGHTA, CDR2 FQGNSA. V was shortened by 2 bases and J by 1 base, with 9 bases between the two germline ends. Written as DNA, the CDR3 is TGTGCCAGCAGCTTATTCCAGGGAAGCAATCAGCCCCAGCATTTT. Protein: CASSLFQGSNQPQHF. Looking up the rest from reference TRBV7-2 and TRBJ1-5 gives the full variable domain: GAGVSQSPSNKVTEKGKDVELRCDPISGHTALYWYRQSLGQGLEFLIYFQGNSAPDKSGLPSDRFSAERTGGSVSTLTIQRTQQEDSAVYLCASSLFQGSNQPQHFGDGTRLSIL.